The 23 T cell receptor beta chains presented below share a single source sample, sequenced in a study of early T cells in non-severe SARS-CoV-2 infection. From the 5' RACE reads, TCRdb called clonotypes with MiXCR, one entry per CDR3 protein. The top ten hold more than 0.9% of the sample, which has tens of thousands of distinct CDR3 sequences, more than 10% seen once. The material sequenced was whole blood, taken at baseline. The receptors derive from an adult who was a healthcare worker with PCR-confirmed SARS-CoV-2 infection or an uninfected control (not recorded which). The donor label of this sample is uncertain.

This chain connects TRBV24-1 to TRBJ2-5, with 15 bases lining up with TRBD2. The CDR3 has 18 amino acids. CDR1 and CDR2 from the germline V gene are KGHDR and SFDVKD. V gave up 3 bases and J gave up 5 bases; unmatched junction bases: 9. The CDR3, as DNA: TGTGCCACCAGTGATCCCCAGGGACTAGCGGGGGGTAAGGAGACCCAGTACTTC. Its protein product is CATSDPQGLAGGKETQYF.

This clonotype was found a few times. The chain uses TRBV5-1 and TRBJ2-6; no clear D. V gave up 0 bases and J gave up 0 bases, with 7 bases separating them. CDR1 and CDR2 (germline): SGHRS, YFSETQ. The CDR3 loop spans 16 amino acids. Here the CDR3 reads CASSLALSSGANVLTF. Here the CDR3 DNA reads TGCGCCAGCAGCTTGGCCTTGAGCTCTGGGGCCAACGTCCTGACTTTC.

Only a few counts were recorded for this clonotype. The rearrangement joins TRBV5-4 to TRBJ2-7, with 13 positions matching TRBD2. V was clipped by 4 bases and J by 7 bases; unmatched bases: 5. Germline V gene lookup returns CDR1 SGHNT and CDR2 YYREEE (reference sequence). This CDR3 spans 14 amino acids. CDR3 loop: CASSIGLAGEEQYV. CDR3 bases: TGTGCCAGCAGCATAGGACTAGCGGGGGAAGAGCAGTACGTC.

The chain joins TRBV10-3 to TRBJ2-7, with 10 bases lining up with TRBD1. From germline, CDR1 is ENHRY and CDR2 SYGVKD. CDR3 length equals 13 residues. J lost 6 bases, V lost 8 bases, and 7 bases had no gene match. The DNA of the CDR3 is TGTGCCATCGGGGACGGACAGGGGGGCGAGCAGTACGTC. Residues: CAIGDGQGGEQYV.

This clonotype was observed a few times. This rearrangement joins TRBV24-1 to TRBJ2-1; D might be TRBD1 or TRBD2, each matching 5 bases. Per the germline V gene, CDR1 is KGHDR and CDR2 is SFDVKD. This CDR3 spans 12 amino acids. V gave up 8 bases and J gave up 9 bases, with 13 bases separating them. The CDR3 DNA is TGTGCCACCAAGTCCTTGAGGGGTGAGCAGTTCTTC. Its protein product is CATKSLRGEQFF.

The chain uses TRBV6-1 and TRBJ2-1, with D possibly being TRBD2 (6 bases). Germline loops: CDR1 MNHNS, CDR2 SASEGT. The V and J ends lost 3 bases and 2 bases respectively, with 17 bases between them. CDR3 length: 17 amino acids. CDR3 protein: CASSDPRRGGTYNEQFF. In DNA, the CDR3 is TGTGCCAGCAGTGACCCTAGGAGGGGCGGGACCTACAATGAGCAGTTCTTC.

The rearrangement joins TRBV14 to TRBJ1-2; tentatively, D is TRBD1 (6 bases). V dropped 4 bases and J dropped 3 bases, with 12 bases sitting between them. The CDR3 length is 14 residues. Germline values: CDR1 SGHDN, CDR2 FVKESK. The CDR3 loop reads CASSRLQGDYGYTF. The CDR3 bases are TGTGCCAGCAGCCGTCTACAGGGCGACTATGGCTACACCTTC.

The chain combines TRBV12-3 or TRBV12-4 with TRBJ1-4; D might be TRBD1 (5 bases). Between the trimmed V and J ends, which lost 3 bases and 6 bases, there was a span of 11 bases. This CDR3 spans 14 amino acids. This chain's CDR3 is CASSFSQAHEKLFF. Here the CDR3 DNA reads TGTGCCAGCAGTTTTTCACAGGCCCATGAAAAACTGTTTTTT.

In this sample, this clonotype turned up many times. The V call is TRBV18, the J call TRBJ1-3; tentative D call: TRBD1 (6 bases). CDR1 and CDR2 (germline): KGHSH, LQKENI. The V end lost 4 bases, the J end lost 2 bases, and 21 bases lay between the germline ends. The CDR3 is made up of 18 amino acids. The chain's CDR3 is CASSHRQAEPAPGNTIYF. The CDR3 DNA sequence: TGTGCCAGCTCACACCGACAGGCCGAACCCGCTCCTGGAAACACCATATATTTT.

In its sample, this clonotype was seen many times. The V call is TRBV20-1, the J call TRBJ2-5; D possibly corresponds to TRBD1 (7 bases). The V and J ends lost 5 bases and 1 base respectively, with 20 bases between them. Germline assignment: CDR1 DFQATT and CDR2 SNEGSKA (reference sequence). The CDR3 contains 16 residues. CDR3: CSAHPVGGTAQETQYF. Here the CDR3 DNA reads TGCAGTGCTCACCCAGTTGGCGGGACAGCCCAAGAGACCCAGTACTTC.

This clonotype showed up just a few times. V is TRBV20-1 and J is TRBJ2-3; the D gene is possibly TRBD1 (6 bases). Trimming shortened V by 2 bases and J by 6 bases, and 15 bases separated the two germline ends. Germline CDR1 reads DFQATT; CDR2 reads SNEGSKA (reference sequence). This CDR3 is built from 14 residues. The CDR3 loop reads CSARRTVQTDTQYF. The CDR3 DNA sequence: TGCAGTGCTAGAAGGACAGTTCAAACGGATACGCAGTATTTT.

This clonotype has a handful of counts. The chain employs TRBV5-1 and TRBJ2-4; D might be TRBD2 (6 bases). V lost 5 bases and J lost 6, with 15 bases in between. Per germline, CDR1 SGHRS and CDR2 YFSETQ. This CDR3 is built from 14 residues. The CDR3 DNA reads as TGCGCCAGCAGGATAGGCCAGGGAGGAAACATTCAGTACTTC. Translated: CASRIGQGGNIQYF.

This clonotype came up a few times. The CDR3 loop is CAWRLTGSYNSPLHF. The CDR3 nucleotides are TGTGCCTGGAGGTTAACAGGGTCCTATAATTCACCCCTCCACTTT. The chain recombines TRBV30 with TRBJ1-6; maybe TRBD1 (6 bases). The CDR3 length is 15 residues. Trimming cost V 3 bases and J 1 base, with 10 bases left between them. In germline, CDR1 is GTSNPN, CDR2 SVGIG (reference sequence). Full variable domain (rest looked up from reference TRBV30 and TRBJ1-6): SQTIHQWPATLVQPVGSPLSLECTVEGTSNPNLYWYRQAAGRGLQLLFYSVGIGQISSEVPQNLSASRPQDRQFILSSKKLLLSDSGFYLCAWRLTGSYNSPLHFGNGTRLTVT.

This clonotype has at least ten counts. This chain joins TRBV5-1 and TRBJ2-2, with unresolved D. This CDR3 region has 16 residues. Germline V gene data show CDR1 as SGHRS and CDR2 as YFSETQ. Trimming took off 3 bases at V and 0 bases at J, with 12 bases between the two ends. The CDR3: CASSSGRPSNTGELFF. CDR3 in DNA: TGCGCCAGCAGCTCCGGCAGGCCATCGAACACCGGGGAGCTGTTTTTT.

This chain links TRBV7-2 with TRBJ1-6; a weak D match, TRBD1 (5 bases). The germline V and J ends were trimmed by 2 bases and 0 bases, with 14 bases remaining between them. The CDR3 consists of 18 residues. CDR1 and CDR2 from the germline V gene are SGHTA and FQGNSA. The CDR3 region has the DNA TGTGCCAGCAGCTTACGGTATCAGGGCAGCTCCTATAATTCACCCCTCCACTTT. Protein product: CASSLRYQGSSYNSPLHF. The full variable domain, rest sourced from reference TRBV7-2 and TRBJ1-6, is GAGVSQSPSNKVTEKGKDVELRCDPISGHTALYWYRQSLGQGLEFLIYFQGNSAPDKSGLPSDRFSAERTGGSVSTLTIQRTQQEDSAVYLCASSLRYQGSSYNSPLHFGNGTRLTVT.

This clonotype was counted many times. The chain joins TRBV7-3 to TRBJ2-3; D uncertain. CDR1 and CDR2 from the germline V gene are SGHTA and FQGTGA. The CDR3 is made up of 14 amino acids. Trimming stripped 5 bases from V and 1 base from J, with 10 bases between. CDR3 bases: TGTGCCAGCAGCGGCGACACAGGCACAGATACGCAGTATTTT. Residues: CASSGDTGTDTQYF.

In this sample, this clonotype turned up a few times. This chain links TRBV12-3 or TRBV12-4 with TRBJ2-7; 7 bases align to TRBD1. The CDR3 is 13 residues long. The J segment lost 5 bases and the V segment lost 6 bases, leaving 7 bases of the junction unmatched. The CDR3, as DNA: TGTGCCAGCAGACGACAGGGAAACAACGAGCAGTACGTC. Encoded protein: CASRRQGNNEQYV.

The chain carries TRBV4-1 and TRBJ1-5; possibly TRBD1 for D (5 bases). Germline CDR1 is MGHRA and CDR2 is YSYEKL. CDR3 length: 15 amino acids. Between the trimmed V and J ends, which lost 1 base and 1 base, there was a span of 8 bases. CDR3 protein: CASSQARDSNQPQHF. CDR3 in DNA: TGCGCCAGCAGCCAAGCCAGGGACAGCAATCAGCCCCAGCATTTT.

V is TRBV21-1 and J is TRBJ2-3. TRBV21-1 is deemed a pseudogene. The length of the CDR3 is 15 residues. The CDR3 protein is CASSKDRSSTDTQYF. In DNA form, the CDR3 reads TGTGCCAGCAGCAAAGACCGCAGTAGCACAGATACGCAGTATTTT.

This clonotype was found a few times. CDR3 amino acids: CASSRIGTGVSDTQYF. The CDR3 DNA follows: TGCGCCAGCAGCCGAATCGGGACAGGAGTATCAGATACGCAGTATTTT. The genes are TRBV5-1 and TRBJ2-3; 8 nucleotides match TRBD1. The germline V gene has CDR1 SGHRS and CDR2 YFSETQ. This CDR3 is built from 16 residues. V gave up 4 bases and J gave up 4 bases; unmatched junction bases: 11.

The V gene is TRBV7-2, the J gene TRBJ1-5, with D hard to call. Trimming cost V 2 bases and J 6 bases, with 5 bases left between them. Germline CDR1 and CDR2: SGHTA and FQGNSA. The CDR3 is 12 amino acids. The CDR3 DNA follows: TGTGCCAGCAGCTTACCTAGTCAGCCCCAGCATTTT. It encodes CASSLPSQPQHF.

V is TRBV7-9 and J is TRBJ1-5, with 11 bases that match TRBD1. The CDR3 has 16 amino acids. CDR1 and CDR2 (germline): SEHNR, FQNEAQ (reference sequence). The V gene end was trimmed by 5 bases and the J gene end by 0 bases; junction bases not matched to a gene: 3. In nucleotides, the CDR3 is TGTGCCAGCAGCAAGGGACAGGGGGATAGCAATCAGCCCCAGCATTTT. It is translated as CASSKGQGDSNQPQHF.

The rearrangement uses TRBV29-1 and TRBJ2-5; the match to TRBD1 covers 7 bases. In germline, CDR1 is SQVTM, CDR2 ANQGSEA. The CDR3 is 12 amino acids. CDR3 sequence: CSGMAGGETQYF. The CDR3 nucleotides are TGCTCAGGGATGGCAGGGGGAGAGACCCAGTACTTC. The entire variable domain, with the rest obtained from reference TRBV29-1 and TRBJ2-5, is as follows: SAVISQKPSRDICQRGTSLTIQCQVDSQVTMMFWYRQQPGQSLTLIATANQGSEATYESGFVIDKFPISRPNLTFSTLTVSNMSPEDSSIYLCSGMAGGETQYFGPGTRLLVL.